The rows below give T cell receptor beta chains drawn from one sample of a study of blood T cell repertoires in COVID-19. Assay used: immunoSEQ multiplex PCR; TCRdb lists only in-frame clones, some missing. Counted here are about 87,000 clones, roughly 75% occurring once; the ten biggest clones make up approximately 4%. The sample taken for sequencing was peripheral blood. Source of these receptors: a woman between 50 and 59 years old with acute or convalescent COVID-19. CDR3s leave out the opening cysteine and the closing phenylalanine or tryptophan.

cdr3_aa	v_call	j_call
ASSQDGGISGNTIY	TRBV4-2	TRBJ1-3
ASSLAWTSDEQY	TRBV7-2	TRBJ2-7
ASSEQGANTDTQY	TRBV7-2	TRBJ2-3
ATSPGGGSTDTQY	TRBV15	TRBJ2-3
ASSPYRGHEQY	TRBV6-2/TRBV6-3	TRBJ2-7
ASSPRQSNTEAF	TRBV9	TRBJ1-1
ASNIQGFGYT	TRBV6-5	TRBJ1-2
ASSQDHGRGRSPLH	TRBV4-3	TRBJ1-6
ASSLPTGGKNIQY	TRBV28	TRBJ2-4
ASSLRSGGGDYGYT	TRBV7-9	TRBJ1-2
ASSLRQGSDTEAF	TRBV5-1	TRBJ1-1
ASSQEFDWQGSNLNYGYT	TRBV3-1/TRBV3-2	TRBJ1-2
ASSLGGGPLSYEQY	TRBV7-2	TRBJ2-7
ASSQEGSPGATGKVT	TRBV4-1	TRBJ1-2
ASSPGTVYEQY	TRBV12-3/TRBV12-4	TRBJ2-7
AWSQDAEAEAF	TRBV30	TRBJ1-1
ASKVFGMSSYEQY	TRBV28	TRBJ2-7
ASSLGFASGGAWEQF	TRBV5-5	TRBJ2-1
ASIQGRGVVNTEAF	TRBV11-2	TRBJ1-1
ASSRQGSNTEAF	TRBV4-3	TRBJ1-1
ASSLGLAGGPRSTGELF	TRBV7-9	TRBJ2-2
ASNGQAEGEQY	TRBV6-5	TRBJ2-7